The 6 T cell receptor beta chains below were found in one sample sequenced in a study of regulatory T cells in long-lasting Graves disease. Specified time point: persistent/refractory GD, antithyroid drugs over 5 years with positive TRAb. PBMCs were the source of the RNA used for TCR sequencing. Arm-PCR with iRepertoire HTBI primers amplified the CDR3 regions for these TCR beta libraries. TCRdb analysed the multiplex PCR reads with MiXCR anew, one entry per CDR3 protein. The sample comprises about 660,000 distinct CDR3 sequences, around 30% of which are singletons, and roughly 46% rests with the top ten. The material was peripheral blood mononuclear cells (PBMCs), obtained when the disease was refractory, from a patient treated with antithyroid drugs. The receptor source for this set is a female donor with Graves disease.

The rearrangement uses TRBV15 and TRBJ2-7; TRBD2 matches at 9 bases. The ends lost 5 bases at V and 7 bases at J; junction bases unmatched: 12. Germline loops: CDR1 LNHNV, CDR2 YYDKDF (reference sequence). This CDR3 has 15 residues. The CDR3 nucleotides are TGTGCCACCAGCTCACGGACTAGCGTAACAGAAGAGCAGTACTTC. It codes for CATSSRTSVTEEQYF.

This CDR3 reads CASSLLDSLNTEAFF. DNA for the CDR3: TGCGCCAGCAGCCTCCTGGACAGCCTGAACACTGAAGCTTTCTTT. The chain employs TRBV5-1 and TRBJ1-1; D possibly corresponds to TRBD1 (6 bases). The CDR3 contains 15 residues. V lost 4 bases and J 0 bases, leaving 13 bases between the germline ends. The germline gives CDR1 SGHRS, CDR2 YFSETQ.

The rearrangement joins TRBV2 to TRBJ2-7; 8 bases are a match to TRBD1. Looked up from germline, CDR1 is SNHLY and CDR2 is FYNNEI. V shed 6 bases and J 7 bases; nucleotides not matched to a gene: 14. The CDR3 has 15 amino acids. The CDR3 reads CASSSQGQGLGEQYF. The CDR3 DNA reads TGTGCCAGCAGCTCACAAGGACAGGGCCTGGGGGAGCAGTACTTC.

This clonotype was counted between two and nine times. A much more abundant neighbour one base away suggests this may be a read error. The V and J genes are TRBV11-2 and TRBJ2-7; D is undetermined. Germline-derived CDR1 and CDR2 are SGHAT and FQNNGV. The CDR3 has 12 amino acids. V was shortened by 0 bases and J by 6 bases, with 6 bases between the two germline ends. The CDR3 sequence: CASSLDRTEQYF. In DNA form, the CDR3 reads TGTGCCAGCAGCTTAGATCGGACCGAGCAGTACTTC.

This chain connects TRBV27 to TRBJ1-1; D unresolved. Deletions cut 4 bases from V and 2 bases from J, with 11 bases between. The CDR3 contains 14 residues. Germline V gives CDR1 MNHEY, CDR2 SMNVEV (reference sequence). CDR3 bases: TGTGCCAGCAGTTGGAATTTACTAAACACTGAAGCTTTCTTT. This translates into CASSWNLLNTEAFF.

A few counts support this clonotype. This chain uses TRBV19 with TRBJ2-7; D might be TRBD1 or TRBD2, each matching 5 bases. The V gene lost 3 bases and the J gene lost 1 base, with 10 bases spanning the gap. Germline V gene sequence: CDR1 LNHDA, CDR2 SQIVND (reference sequence). This CDR3 has 14 residues. The CDR3 region is CASSMGDVSYEQYF. The CDR3 nucleotides read TGTGCCAGTAGTATGGGGGACGTTTCCTACGAGCAGTACTTC.